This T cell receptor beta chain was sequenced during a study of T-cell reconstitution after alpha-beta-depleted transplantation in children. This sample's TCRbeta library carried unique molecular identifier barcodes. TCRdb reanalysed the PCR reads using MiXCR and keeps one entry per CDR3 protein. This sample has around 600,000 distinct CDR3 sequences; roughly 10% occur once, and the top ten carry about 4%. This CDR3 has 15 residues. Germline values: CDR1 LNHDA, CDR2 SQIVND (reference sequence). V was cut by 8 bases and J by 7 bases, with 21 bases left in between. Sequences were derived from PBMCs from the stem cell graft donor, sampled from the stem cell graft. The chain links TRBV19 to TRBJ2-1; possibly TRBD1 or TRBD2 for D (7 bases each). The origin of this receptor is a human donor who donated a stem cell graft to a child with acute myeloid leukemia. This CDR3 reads CASRQGERGSNEQFF. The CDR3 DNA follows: TGTGCCAGTCGCCAGGGGGAGCGGGGCTCAAATGAGCAGTTCTTC.